The present TCR beta chain was sequenced within a study of identical twins. Study conclusions and caveats: Reduced insertions were recorded for abundant cord blood beta clonotypes, with no such pattern in memory repertoires.

A few counts support this clonotype. Its antigen is currently unknown. TCRdb recomputed calls from the 5' RACE reads with MiXCR, one row per CDR3 protein. The sample has approximately 230,000 distinct CDR3 sequences; around 15% are singletons. Trimming took off 5 bases at V and 4 bases at J, with 14 bases between the two ends. This CDR3 has 14 amino acids. Germline CDR1 SGHRS, CDR2 YFSETQ. Material for sequencing was memory (CD45RO+) T cells sorted from blood. The receptor was isolated from a young woman in good health. This chain joins TRBV5-1 and TRBJ2-3; D is unclear. This chain's CDR3 is CASRTSSGPDTQYF. In DNA, the CDR3 is TGCGCCAGCAGAACAAGTTCCGGCCCAGATACGCAGTATTTT.